A selection of T cell receptor beta chains follows, all from one sample in a study of blood T cell repertoires in COVID-19. The protocol was immunoSEQ multiplex PCR, while the TCRdb copy is restricted to in-frame clones and leaves out a portion. The data hold approximately 80,000 clones, with 85% to 90% observed a single time. The source material was peripheral blood. Receptors originate from a man aged 35-49 years with acute or convalescent COVID-19. Each CDR3 is given with its conserved first and last residue. The D gene is left open where the match is weak. The size of a clone is reported for some rows only, either as once, few or many, or as a class for expanded clones.

TGTGCCAGCGAAGGCAGGGGACCCACCGGGGAGCTGTTTTTT,CASEGRGPTGELFF,TRBJ2-2,.,14,TRBV2,.
TGCGCCAGCAGCCAAGGCCGCCTAGGTGGCTACACCTTC,CASSQGRLGGYTF,TRBJ1-2,few,13,TRBV4-3,.
TGTGCTAGTGGTTTGGACAGATTCATGAACACTGAAGCTTTCTTT,CASGLDRFMNTEAFF,TRBJ1-1,.,15,TRBV12-5,.
TGTGCCACCAGCACCCGGAAAAGGGACAGGGTGGTACGAGAGACCCAGTACTTC,CATSTRKRDRVVRETQYF,TRBJ2-5,.,18,TRBV24-1,TRBD1
TGTGCCAGCAGCGTCACCGGGAATTATGGCTACACCTTC,CASSVTGNYGYTF,TRBJ1-2,.,13,TRBV9,.
TGTGCCAGCTCACCGACAGGGGACCTAAGTCAGCCCCAGCATTTT,CASSPTGDLSQPQHF,TRBJ1-5,.,15,TRBV18,TRBD1
TGTGCCAGCAGCTTACTTCCTTCCGCGGAGACCCAGTACTTC,CASSLLPSAETQYF,TRBJ2-5,.,14,TRBV7-9,.
TGTGCCAGCAGCTTTGAGGGGAGGACCTCCTATGGCTACACCTTC,CASSFEGRTSYGYTF,TRBJ1-2,.,15,TRBV5-4,.
TGTGCCAGCAGCCCTGGAGGGTCCCGAAACACCATATATTTT,CASSPGGSRNTIYF,TRBJ1-3,.,14,TRBV7-2,.
TGTGCCAGCATCCCCCGTCTAGCGGCGAACCCAGATACGCAGTATTTT,CASIPRLAANPDTQYF,TRBJ2-3,.,16,TRBV6-6,TRBD2
TGTGCCAGCAGCCCCGGGGGGGCCCGGAACATTCAGTACTTC,CASSPGGARNIQYF,TRBJ2-4,.,14,TRBV7-2,TRBD2
TGTGCCAGCAGTCTACAGAGCTCCTATAATTCACCCCTCCACTTT,CASSLQSSYNSPLHF,TRBJ1-6,.,15,TRBV7-2,.
TGTGCCAGCAGAGCCGGTAGGGGTGCCACTGAAGCTTTCTTT,CASRAGRGATEAFF,TRBJ1-1,.,14,TRBV7-3,.
TGCAGCGTTGAGGACAGGGGGCGCGAAGAGCAGTACTTC,CSVEDRGREEQYF,TRBJ2-7,.,13,TRBV29-1,TRBD1
TGTGCCAGCAGTGAAAGCCGGGGGAGACATCTCCTTTCACCCTATGGCTACACCTTC,CASSESRGRHLLSPYGYTF,TRBJ1-2,.,19,TRBV6-1,.
TGCAGCGCTCGACAGGGGACTAACGGCTACACCTTC,CSARQGTNGYTF,TRBJ1-2,.,12,TRBV29-1,TRBD1
TGCAGTGCTAGGAGGACACTTGAAGCTTTCTTT,CSARRTLEAFF,TRBJ1-1,.,11,TRBV20-1,.
TGCAGCGTCGAAGACAGGCTCTATGGCTACACCTTC,CSVEDRLYGYTF,TRBJ1-2,.,12,TRBV29-1,.
TGCGCCAGCAGCCAAGCGGGACAGGGGAGATGGAATGGCTACACCTTC,CASSQAGQGRWNGYTF,TRBJ1-2,.,16,TRBV4-3,TRBD1
TGTGCCAGCAGCTTGGGACAGATCGAAAATGGCTACACCTTC,CASSLGQIENGYTF,TRBJ1-2,.,14,TRBV5-8,.
TGTGCCAGCAGCCAAGTCAAAACAGAACAAGAGACCCAGTACTTC,CASSQVKTEQETQYF,TRBJ2-5,.,15,TRBV4-2,.
TGTGCCAGCAGCTTACTCGGGACAGATACGCAGTATTTT,CASSLLGTDTQYF,TRBJ2-3,.,13,TRBV7-8,.
TGTGCCAGCAGCTTAGGGTTTAGTGCCTACGAGCAGTACTTC,CASSLGFSAYEQYF,TRBJ2-7,.,14,TRBV7-9,.
TGTGCCACCAGCAGAGATCCTAGGCGCGGTGAGCAGTTCTTC,CATSRDPRRGEQFF,TRBJ2-1,.,14,TRBV15,.
TGTGCCATCAGTGAAGGGGTCGAGGTCGGGACCCAGTACTTC,CAISEGVEVGTQYF,TRBJ2-5,.,14,TRBV10-3,.
TGTGCCAGCTCCCCTAGTTTGAATACGCAGTATTTT,CASSPSLNTQYF,TRBJ2-3,once,12,TRBV2,.
TGTGCCAGCAGCTTGTTGGAGGGTAGCACAGATACGCAGTATTTT,CASSLLEGSTDTQYF,TRBJ2-3,once,15,TRBV5-5,.
TGTGCCAGCATCCTACAGGGGACTCCTGGAGGCTACACCTTC,CASILQGTPGGYTF,TRBJ1-2,.,14,TRBV2,TRBD1
TGTGCCAGCAGTTTAGGAGTCTATGGCTACACCTTC,CASSLGVYGYTF,TRBJ1-2,.,12,TRBV12-3/TRBV12-4,.
TGTGCCAGCAGTCTTAGCGGGAGTCTGCAGTATTTT,CASSLSGSLQYF,TRBJ2-3,.,12,TRBV6-2/TRBV6-3,TRBD2
TGTGCCAGCACCACACAAACCTACTATGGCTACACCTTC,CASTTQTYYGYTF,TRBJ1-2,.,13,TRBV12-3/TRBV12-4,.
TGCGCCAGCAGCCAAGATTTGGGCAGAGCTAATTCACCCCTCCACTTT,CASSQDLGRANSPLHF,TRBJ1-6,.,16,TRBV4-3,.
TGTGCCAGCAGCCCCCGGGACAGGCAAGAGACCCAGTACTTC,CASSPRDRQETQYF,TRBJ2-5,.,14,TRBV9,TRBD1
TGTGCCAGCAGTGAGGCCGGGACACCCGAAGCTTTCTTT,CASSEAGTPEAFF,TRBJ1-1,.,13,TRBV2,.
TGTGCCAGCAGCGCCGGACAGGGGTACTACAATGAGCAGTTCTTC,CASSAGQGYYNEQFF,TRBJ2-1,.,15,TRBV5-6,TRBD1
TGTGCCAGCAGTCGTGGGACTAGCGGATCCTACGAGCAGTACTTC,CASSRGTSGSYEQYF,TRBJ2-7,.,15,TRBV7-6,TRBD2
TGTGCCAGCAGTTACGATCCTAGCGGGAGTCTGTACTTC,CASSYDPSGSLYF,TRBJ2-7,.,13,TRBV6-5,TRBD2
TGTGCCTGGAGTGTGAGTACTTGGAGTTCACCCCTCCACTTT,CAWSVSTWSSPLHF,TRBJ1-6,.,14,TRBV30,.
TGTGCCAGCAGTGAGGAGAAACCCTACGAGCAGTACTTC,CASSEEKPYEQYF,TRBJ2-7,.,13,TRBV6-1,.
TGTGCCAGCAGCTTAAGTTTCAGGGGGACCCCAGAAAAACTGTTTTTT,CASSLSFRGTPEKLFF,TRBJ1-4,.,16,TRBV7-9,TRBD1
TGTGCCAGCAGCTCCAGGGGAGGCTACACCTTC,CASSSRGGYTF,TRBJ1-2,many,11,TRBV11-1,.
TGTGCCAGCAGCTTAGTCGGGAGGGCCGGGGAGCTGTTTTTT,CASSLVGRAGELFF,TRBJ2-2,.,14,TRBV11-2,TRBD2
TGTGCCAGCAGCCAACGGCGGGTTAGGAATGAGCAGTTCTTC,CASSQRRVRNEQFF,TRBJ2-1,.,14,TRBV7-8,.
TGCGCCAGCAGCACGGGACAGTTTTACGAGCAGTACTTC,CASSTGQFYEQYF,TRBJ2-7,.,13,TRBV5-1,TRBD1
TGTGCCAGCAGCGCCCTCGGGGAGCAGTACTTC,CASSALGEQYF,TRBJ2-7,.,11,TRBV11-2,.
TGTGCCAGCAGCTTAATAACAGGCGTACAAGAGACCCAGTACTTC,CASSLITGVQETQYF,TRBJ2-5,.,15,TRBV7-3,.
TGCAGCGGGGGATCATCTAGCGGGAGGAACTACAATGAGCAGTTCTTC,CSGGSSSGRNYNEQFF,TRBJ2-1,.,16,TRBV29-1,TRBD2